Reported below is one TCR beta chain. Its target is unknown. This entry comes from a study of cytomegalovirus exposure and HLA in healthy donors. Study outcomes and limitations: Reportedly, TCR beta sequences accurately predicted HLA-A and HLA-B alleles in most subjects. Later analysis placed DRB1 highest and HLA-C lowest in TCR association rates, which differed by HLA locus.

The PCR was carried out with 60 Vbeta primers and 13 Jbeta primers. Authors' methods: About 11 million shared chains were among the approximately 87 million unique TCR beta chains that a later analysis counted. Assay used: immunoSEQ multiplex PCR; TCRdb lists only in-frame clones, some missing. D and trimming were read from the DNA, whereas the V and J calls and clone size are those reported in that table. The table has roughly 80,000 clones, less than 80% seen once. This clonotype originated in a woman between 50 and 59 years old in good health and CMV-seropositive. Sequencing used PBMCs.

The CDR3 protein is CASSPKLSGGRTGELFF. Here the CDR3 DNA reads TGTGCCAGCAGCCCTAAGCTTAGCGGGGGCCGCACCGGGGAGCTGTTTTTT. The chain combines TRBV7-9 with TRBJ2-2, with 9 nucleotides matching TRBD2. V shed 5 bases and J 4 bases; nucleotides not matched to a gene: 11. The CDR3 sequence is 17 residues long. The germline V gene has CDR1 SEHNR and CDR2 FQNEAQ (reference sequence).